The subject of this entry is one T cell receptor (beta chain). The data stem from a study of blood T cell repertoires in COVID-19. As for the study in general: Researchers got acute and convalescent COVID-19 samples from the United States, Italy and Spain. PBMCs, B-cell-depleted T cells, or T cells provided the cDNA or gDNA that made up the material.

Trimming took off 3 bases at V and 2 bases at J, with 12 bases between the two ends. Germline CDR1 SGHRS, CDR2 YFSETQ. The CDR3 extends over 15 amino acids. Authors' processing steps: It was from reference gene primer amplification that nucleated cell counts were estimated. Here immunoSEQ multiplex PCR was the method, and the copy in TCRdb shows in-frame clones only, minus some. The V and J calls and clone size come from that table; D and trimming were worked out from the DNA. The sample records under 200,000 clones, about 88% being singletons. The chain has TRBV5-1 and TRBJ1-3; D is possibly TRBD1 (6 bases). This clonotype was obtained from a man in his late teens or twenties with acute or convalescent COVID-19. Sequenced input: peripheral blood. The DNA for the CDR3 is TGCGCCAGCAGCTCCTCTGGACAGACTGGAAACACCATATATTTT. Protein product: CASSSSGQTGNTIYF.